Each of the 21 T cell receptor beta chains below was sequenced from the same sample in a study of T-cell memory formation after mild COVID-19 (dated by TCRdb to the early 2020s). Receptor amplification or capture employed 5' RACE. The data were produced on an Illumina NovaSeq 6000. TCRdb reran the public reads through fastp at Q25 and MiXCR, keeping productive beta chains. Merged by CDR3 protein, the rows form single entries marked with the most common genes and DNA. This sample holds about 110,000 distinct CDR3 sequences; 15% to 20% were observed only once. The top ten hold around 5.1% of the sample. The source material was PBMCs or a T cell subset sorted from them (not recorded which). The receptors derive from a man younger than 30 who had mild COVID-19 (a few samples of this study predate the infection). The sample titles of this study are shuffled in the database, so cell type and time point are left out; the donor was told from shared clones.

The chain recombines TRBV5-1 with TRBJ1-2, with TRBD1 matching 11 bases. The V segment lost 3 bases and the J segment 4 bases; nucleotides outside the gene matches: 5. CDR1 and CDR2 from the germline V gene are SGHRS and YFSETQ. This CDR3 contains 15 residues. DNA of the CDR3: TGCGCCAGCAGCTCGGGACAGGGGGATTTCTATGGCTACACCTTC. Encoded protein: CASSSGQGDFYGYTF.

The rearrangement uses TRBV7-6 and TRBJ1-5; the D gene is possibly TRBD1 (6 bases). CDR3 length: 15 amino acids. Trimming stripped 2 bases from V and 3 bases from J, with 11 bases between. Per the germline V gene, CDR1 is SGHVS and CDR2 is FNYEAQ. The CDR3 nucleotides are TGTGCCAGCAGCTTACAATCAGGGGTCAATCAGCCCCAGCATTTT. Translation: CASSLQSGVNQPQHF. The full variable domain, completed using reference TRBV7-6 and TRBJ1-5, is GAGVSQSPRYKVTKRGQDVALRCDPISGHVSLYWYRQALGQGPEFLTYFNYEAQQDKSGLPNDRFSAERPEGSISTLTIQRTEQRDSAMYRCASSLQSGVNQPQHFGDGTRLSIL.

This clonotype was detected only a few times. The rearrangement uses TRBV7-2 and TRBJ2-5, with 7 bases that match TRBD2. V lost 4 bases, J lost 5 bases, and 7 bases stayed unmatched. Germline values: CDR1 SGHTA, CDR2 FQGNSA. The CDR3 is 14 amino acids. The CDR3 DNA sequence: TGTGCCAGCAGCTCGTCCGGGGGGACGGAGACCCAGTACTTC. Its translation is CASSSSGGTETQYF.

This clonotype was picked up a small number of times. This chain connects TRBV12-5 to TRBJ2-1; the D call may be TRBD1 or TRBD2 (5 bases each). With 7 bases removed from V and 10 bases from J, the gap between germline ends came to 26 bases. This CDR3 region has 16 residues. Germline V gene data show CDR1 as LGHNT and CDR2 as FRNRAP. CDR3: CASADPGTRTSDEQFF. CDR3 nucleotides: TGTGCTAGTGCCGACCCCGGGACGAGGACGTCGGACGAGCAGTTCTTC.

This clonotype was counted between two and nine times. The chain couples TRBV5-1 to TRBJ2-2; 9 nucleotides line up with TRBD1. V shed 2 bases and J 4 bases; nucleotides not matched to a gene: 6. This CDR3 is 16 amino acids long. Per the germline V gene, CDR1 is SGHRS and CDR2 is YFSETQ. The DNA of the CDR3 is TGCGCCAGCAGCTTAAGGACAGGGGCCTCCACCGGGGAGCTGTTTTTT. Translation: CASSLRTGASTGELFF.

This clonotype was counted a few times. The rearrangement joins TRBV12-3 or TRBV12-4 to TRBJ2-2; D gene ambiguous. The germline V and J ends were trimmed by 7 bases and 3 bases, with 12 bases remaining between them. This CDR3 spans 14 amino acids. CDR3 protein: CASILQGYTGELFF. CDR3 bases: TGTGCCAGCATCCTTCAAGGGTACACCGGGGAGCTGTTTTTT.

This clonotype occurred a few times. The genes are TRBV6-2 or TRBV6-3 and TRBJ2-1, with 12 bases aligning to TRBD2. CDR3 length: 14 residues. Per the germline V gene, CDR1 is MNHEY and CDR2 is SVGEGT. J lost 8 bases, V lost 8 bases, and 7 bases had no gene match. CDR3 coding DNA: TGTGCCAGCGCGCTAGCGGGGGGGCCCTATGAGCAGTTCTTC. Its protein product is CASALAGGPYEQFF.

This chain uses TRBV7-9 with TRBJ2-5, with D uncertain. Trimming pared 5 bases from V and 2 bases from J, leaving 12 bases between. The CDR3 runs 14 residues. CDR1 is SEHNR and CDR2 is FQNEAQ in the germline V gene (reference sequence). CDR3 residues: CASSADWRQETQYF. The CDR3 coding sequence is TGTGCCAGCAGCGCCGACTGGAGACAAGAGACCCAGTACTTC.

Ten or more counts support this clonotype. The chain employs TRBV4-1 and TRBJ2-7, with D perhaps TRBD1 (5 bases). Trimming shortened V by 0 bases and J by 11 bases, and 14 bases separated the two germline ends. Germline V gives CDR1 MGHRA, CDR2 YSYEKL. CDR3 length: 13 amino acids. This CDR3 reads CASSQDWGSQEYF. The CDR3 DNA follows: TGCGCCAGCAGCCAAGATTGGGGCAGCCAAGAGTACTTC.

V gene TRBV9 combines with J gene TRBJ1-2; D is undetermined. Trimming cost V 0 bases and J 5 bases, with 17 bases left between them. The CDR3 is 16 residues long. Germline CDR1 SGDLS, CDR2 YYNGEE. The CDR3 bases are TGTGCCAGCAGCGTAGATGGCCACAGCGGCCTGTATGGCTACACCTTC. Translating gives CASSVDGHSGLYGYTF.

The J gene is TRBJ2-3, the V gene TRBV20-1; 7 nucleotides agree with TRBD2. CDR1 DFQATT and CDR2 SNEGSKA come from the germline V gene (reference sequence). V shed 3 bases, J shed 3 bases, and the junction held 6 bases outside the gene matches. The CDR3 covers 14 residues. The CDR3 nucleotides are TGCAGTGCTAGCCCTAGCGGTCTGACAGATACGCAGTATTTT. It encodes CSASPSGLTDTQYF.

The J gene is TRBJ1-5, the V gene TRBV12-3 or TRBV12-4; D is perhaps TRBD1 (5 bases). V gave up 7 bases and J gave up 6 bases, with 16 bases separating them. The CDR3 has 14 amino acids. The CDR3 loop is CASNSRWGSQPQHF. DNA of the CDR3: TGTGCCAGCAATTCCCGTTGGGGGAGTCAGCCCCAGCATTTT.

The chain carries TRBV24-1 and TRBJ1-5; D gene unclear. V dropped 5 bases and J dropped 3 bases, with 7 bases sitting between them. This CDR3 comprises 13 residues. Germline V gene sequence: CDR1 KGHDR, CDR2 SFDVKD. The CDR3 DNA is TGTGCCACCAGTGTAGGCCTCAATCAGCCCCAGCATTTT. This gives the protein CATSVGLNQPQHF.

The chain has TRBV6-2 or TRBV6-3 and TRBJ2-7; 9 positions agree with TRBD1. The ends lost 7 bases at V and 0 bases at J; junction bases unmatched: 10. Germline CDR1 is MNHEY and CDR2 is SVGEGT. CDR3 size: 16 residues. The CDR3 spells CASTYNRDRDSYEQYV. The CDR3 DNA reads TGTGCCAGCACCTACAACCGGGACAGGGACTCCTACGAGCAGTACGTC.

Written as DNA, the CDR3 is TGTGCCAGCAGCGGCCAACAGAGTCTCACGGCTAACTATGGCTACACCTTC. This gives the protein CASSGQQSLTANYGYTF. The chain joins TRBV9 to TRBJ1-2; D is ambiguous. CDR3 length equals 17 residues. Trimming removed 3 bases from V and 0 bases from J, with 18 bases in between. The germline CDR1 and CDR2 sequences are SGDLS and YYNGEE.

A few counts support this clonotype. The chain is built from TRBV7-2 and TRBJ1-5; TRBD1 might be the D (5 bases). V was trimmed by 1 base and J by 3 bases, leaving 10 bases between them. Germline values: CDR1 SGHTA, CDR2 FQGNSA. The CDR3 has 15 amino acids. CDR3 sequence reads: CASSLGRQPNQPQHF. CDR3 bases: TGTGCCAGCAGCTTAGGCCGACAGCCCAATCAGCCCCAGCATTTT.

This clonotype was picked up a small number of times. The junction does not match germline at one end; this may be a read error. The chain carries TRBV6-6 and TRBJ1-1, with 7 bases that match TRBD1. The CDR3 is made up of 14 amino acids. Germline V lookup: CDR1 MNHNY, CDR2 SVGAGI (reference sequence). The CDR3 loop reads CAGRRGPPNTEAFF. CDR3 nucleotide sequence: TGCGCCGGGAGGAGGGGGCCTCCGAACACTGAAGCTTTCTTT.

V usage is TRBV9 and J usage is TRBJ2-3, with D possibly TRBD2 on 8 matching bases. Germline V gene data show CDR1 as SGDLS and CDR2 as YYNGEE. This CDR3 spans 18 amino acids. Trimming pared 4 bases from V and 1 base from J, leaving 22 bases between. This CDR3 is CASSPRGLSSGGTDTQYF. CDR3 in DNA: TGTGCCAGCAGCCCCAGGGGGTTGAGTAGCGGGGGCACAGATACGCAGTATTTT.

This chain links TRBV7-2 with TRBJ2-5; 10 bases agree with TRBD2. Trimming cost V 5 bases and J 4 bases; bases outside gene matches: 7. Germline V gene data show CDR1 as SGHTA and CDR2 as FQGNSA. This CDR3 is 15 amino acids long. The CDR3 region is CASSQSGGALETQYF. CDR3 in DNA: TGTGCCAGCAGCCAAAGCGGGGGGGCCTTAGAGACCCAGTACTTC.

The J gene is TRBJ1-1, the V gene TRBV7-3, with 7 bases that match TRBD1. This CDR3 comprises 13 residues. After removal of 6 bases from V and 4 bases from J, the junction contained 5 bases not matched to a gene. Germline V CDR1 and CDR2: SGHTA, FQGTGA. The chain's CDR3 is CASRQGSSTEAFF. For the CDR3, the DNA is TGTGCCAGCAGACAGGGGTCCAGCACTGAAGCTTTCTTT.

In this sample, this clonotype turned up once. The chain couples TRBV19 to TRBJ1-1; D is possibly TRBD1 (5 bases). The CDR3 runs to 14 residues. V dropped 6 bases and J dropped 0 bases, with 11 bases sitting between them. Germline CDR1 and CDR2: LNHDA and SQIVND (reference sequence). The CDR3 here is CASRKGRMNTEAFF. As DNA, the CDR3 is TGTGCCAGTAGAAAGGGGAGGATGAACACTGAAGCTTTCTTT.